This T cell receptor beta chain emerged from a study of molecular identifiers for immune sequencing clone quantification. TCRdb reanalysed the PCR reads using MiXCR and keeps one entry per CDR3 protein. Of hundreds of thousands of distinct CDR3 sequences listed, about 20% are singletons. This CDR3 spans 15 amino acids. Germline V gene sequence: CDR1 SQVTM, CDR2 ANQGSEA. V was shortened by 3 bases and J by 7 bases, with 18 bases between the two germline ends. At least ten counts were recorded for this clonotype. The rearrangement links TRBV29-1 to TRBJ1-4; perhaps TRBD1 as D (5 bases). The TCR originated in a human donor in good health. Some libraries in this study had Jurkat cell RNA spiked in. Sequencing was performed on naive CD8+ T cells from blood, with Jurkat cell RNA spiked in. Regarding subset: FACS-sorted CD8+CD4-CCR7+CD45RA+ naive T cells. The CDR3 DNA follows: TGCAGCGTTGAGGTCCGAGGCTGGGGGGGTGAAAAACTGTTTTTT. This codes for CSVEVRGWGGEKLFF.